This T cell receptor beta chain is drawn from a study of T cells after yellow fever vaccination. Study background: SMART-Seq v4 Ultra Low Input served to prepare low-cell-number fractions.

MiXCR was run by TCRdb on the 5' RACE reads, yielding one entry per CDR3 protein. Seen here are about 110,000 distinct CDR3 sequences, 7.5% to 9.5% observed once, and the top ten hold roughly 25%. General study points: From the bulk population, abundant clonotypes could contaminate and appear within FACS-sorted repertoires. Among primary-vaccination clones, most reappeared after the booster, at roughly 95% for CD4 and around 90% for CD8.

Trimming removed 3 bases from V and 9 bases from J, with 15 bases in between. CDR1 LGHNA and CDR2 YSLEER come from the germline V gene. The CDR3 loop spans 14 amino acids. This clonotype occurred many times. Its antigen is currently unknown. V gene TRBV4-3 combines with J gene TRBJ1-5; D perhaps matches TRBD1 (6 bases). The source material was CD8+ T cells sorted from PBMCs, sampled 45 days after the yellow fever booster vaccination. The clonotype comes from a man under 40 who received the YFV17D yellow fever vaccine. The CDR3 DNA sequence: TGCGCCAGCAGCCACTCTCCAGGGGCAGGGCCCCAGCATTTT. Protein sequence: CASSHSPGAGPQHF.